Below are 28 T cell receptor beta chains sequenced from a single sample in a study of prognosis after radiotherapy for stage I lung cancer. Multiplex PCR, run in two rounds, amplified TCR beta CDR3 from genomic DNA. The first round of PCR was done with primers that matched each TRBV and TRBJ gene. TCRdb re-called the multiplex PCR reads through MiXCR, storing one row per CDR3 protein. The sample has 10,000 to 15,000 distinct CDR3 sequences, around 50% seen once. The source material was PBMCs, sampled before or after stereotactic body radiation therapy (not recorded which). The receptors stem from a donor aged 50 or older with non-small cell lung cancer.

This clonotype was seen a handful of times. The chain combines TRBV28 with TRBJ1-2; TRBD1 is a possible D gene (5 bases). This CDR3 spans 13 amino acids. The V end was cut by 5 bases, the J end by 4 bases, with 11 bases between. CDR1 MDHEN and CDR2 SYDVKM come from the germline V gene. In DNA, the CDR3 is TGTGCCAGCAGTCCAGAGGGACTCTATGGCTACACCTTC. Protein sequence: CASSPEGLYGYTF.

In its sample, this clonotype ranks as medium-sized. The CDR3 protein is CASSSGLAGVRYNEQFF. CDR3 sequence (DNA): TGTGCCAGCAGCTCCGGACTAGCGGGAGTAAGGTACAATGAGCAGTTCTTC. This chain uses TRBV7-9 with TRBJ2-1, with TRBD2 matching over 13 bases. The CDR3 covers 17 residues. Germline V gene sequence: CDR1 SEHNR, CDR2 FQNEAQ (reference sequence). Trimming cost V 4 bases and J 4 bases; bases outside gene matches: 7. The full variable domain, rest sourced from reference TRBV7-9 and TRBJ2-1, is DTGVSQNPRHKITKRGQNVTFRCDPISEHNRLYWYRQTLGQGPEFLTYFQNEAQLEKSRLLSDRFSAERPKGSFSTLEIQRTEQGDSAMYLCASSSGLAGVRYNEQFFGPGTRLTVL.

By sample share, this clonotype is medium-sized. V gene TRBV20-1 combines with J gene TRBJ2-7, with D perhaps matching TRBD1 or TRBD2 (5 bases each). Germline loops: CDR1 DFQATT, CDR2 SNEGSKA (reference sequence). Trimming took 3 bases from V and 0 from J, leaving 9 bases between them. The CDR3 runs 13 residues. The CDR3, as DNA: TGCAGTGCTAGGGGGGATAACTCCTACGAGCAGTACTTC. Translated, it gives CSARGDNSYEQYF.

The gene calls are TRBV19 and TRBJ2-1, with D possibly TRBD2 on 7 matching bases. The V and J ends lost 5 bases and 6 bases respectively, with 14 bases between them. Germline V gene lookup returns CDR1 LNHDA and CDR2 SQIVND (reference sequence). The CDR3 consists of 14 residues. The CDR3 DNA reads TGTGCCAGTAGTGCGGCGGGGGCGGGCAATGAGCAGTTCTTC. It translates to CASSAAGAGNEQFF.

This clonotype was seen repeatedly, ten times or more. This may arise from a read error, as a much more abundant clone is one base away. The CDR3 nucleotides read TGTGCCAGCAGCTCATGTTCCTACGAGCAGTACTTC. It specifies CASSSCSYEQYF. The chain employs TRBV7-8 and TRBJ2-7; no definite D call. Trimming took off 4 bases at V and 1 base at J, with 5 bases between the two ends. The CDR3 sequence is 12 residues long. Germline V CDR1 and CDR2: SGHVS, FQNEAQ.

CDR3 protein: CASRQGQGRVNTEAFF. The CDR3 DNA reads TGTGCCAGCAGACAAGGACAGGGGCGGGTGAACACTGAAGCTTTCTTT. This chain joins TRBV27 and TRBJ1-1, with 9 positions matching TRBD1. The length of the CDR3 is 16 residues. Trimming cost V 6 bases and J 0 bases; bases outside gene matches: 8. Germline loops: CDR1 MNHEY, CDR2 SMNVEV (reference sequence).

V gene TRBV6-1 combines with J gene TRBJ2-7; the D is unclear. The CDR3 is 12 amino acids. Germline assignment: CDR1 MNHNS and CDR2 SASEGT. The germline V and J ends were trimmed by 8 bases and 3 bases, with 11 bases remaining between them. Here the CDR3 reads CASGPGSYEQYF. The CDR3 nucleotides are TGTGCCAGCGGACCCGGAAGCTACGAGCAGTACTTC.

The CDR3 DNA reads TGTGCCAGCAGTCTCTGGGGGCCCGGGACGGGGTGCCGGGAAACTGAAGCTTTCTTT. It translates to CASSLWGPGTGCRETEAFF. This chain joins TRBV6-2 or TRBV6-3 and TRBJ1-1, with D possibly TRBD1 on 6 matching bases. CDR1 and CDR2 (germline): MNHEY, SVGEGT. The CDR3 runs to 19 residues. Trimming removed 5 bases from V and 5 bases from J, with 30 bases in between.

The genes are TRBV27 and TRBJ2-7; 7 nucleotides agree with TRBD2. Germline-derived CDR1 and CDR2 are MNHEY and SMNVEV (reference sequence). This CDR3 comprises 15 residues. V lost 2 bases and J lost 2; bases outside the gene matches: 6. The CDR3 DNA sequence: TGTGCCAGCAGTTTAGGCCGCGGGGGAGCCTACGAGCAGTACTTC. Its protein is CASSLGRGGAYEQYF.

The gene calls are TRBV10-3 and TRBJ2-1; the D is unclear. Germline lookup yields CDR1 ENHRY and CDR2 SYGVKD. The CDR3 runs 13 residues. The V end lost 0 bases, the J end lost 8 bases, and 8 bases lay between the germline ends. The CDR3 DNA sequence: TGTGCCATCAGTGAGTCGAATAGCCATGAGCAGTTCTTC. It yields the protein CAISESNSHEQFF.

This clonotype is categorized as medium-sized. This sequence joins TRBV6-1 and TRBJ1-1; 9 nucleotides agree with TRBD1. Germline V gene data show CDR1 as MNHNS and CDR2 as SASEGT. The CDR3 contains 15 residues. After removal of 6 bases from V and 9 bases from J, the junction contained 14 bases not matched to a gene. The CDR3 region is CASRGTGSDPVKAFF. The CDR3 DNA follows: TGTGCCAGCAGAGGGACAGGGAGTGACCCCGTGAAAGCTTTCTTT.

This clonotype was detected a few times. Only one base separates this from a far larger clonotype, so it likely reflects a read error. The chain couples TRBV7-2 to TRBJ2-7; maybe TRBD2 (6 bases). The germline V and J ends were trimmed by 2 bases and 3 bases, with 8 bases remaining between them. Germline CDR1 SGHTA, CDR2 FQGNSA. CDR3 length equals 13 residues. CDR3: CASSLCGDYEQYF. As DNA, the CDR3 is TGTGCCAGCAGCTTATGCGGGGACTACGAGCAGTACTTC.

V and J are TRBV7-6 and TRBJ2-2; D not resolved. The CDR3 contains 14 residues. The V end lost 0 bases, the J end lost 0 bases, and 2 bases lay between the germline ends. The germline V gene encodes CDR1 SGHVS and CDR2 FNYEAQ. The CDR3 region has the DNA TGTGCCAGCAGCTTAGCGGCGAACACCGGGGAGCTGTTTTTT. It codes for CASSLAANTGELFF.

The chain combines TRBV11-2 with TRBJ2-3, with D possibly TRBD1 on 5 matching bases. Looked up from germline, CDR1 is SGHAT and CDR2 is FQNNGV. Trimming shortened V by 5 bases and J by 0 bases, and 18 bases separated the two germline ends. The CDR3 is 17 amino acids. The CDR3 is CASSTTRGHESTDTQYF. The CDR3, as DNA: TGTGCCAGCAGCACCACGCGTGGACACGAAAGCACAGATACGCAGTATTTT.

The V call is TRBV11-3, the J call TRBJ2-1, with 11 bases matching TRBD1. This CDR3 has 18 amino acids. The J segment lost 1 base and the V segment lost 4 bases, leaving 9 bases of the junction unmatched. Germline V lookup: CDR1 SGHNT, CDR2 YENEEA. The CDR3 DNA follows: TGTGCCAGCAGCTCGTCATACGGGACAGGGGGGTCCTACAATGAGCAGTTCTTC. It codes for CASSSSYGTGGSYNEQFF.

The V gene is TRBV14, the J gene TRBJ2-1; 11 bases fit TRBD2. Germline values: CDR1 SGHDN, CDR2 FVKESK. The CDR3 contains 15 residues. J lost 5 bases, V lost 6 bases, and 6 bases had no gene match. CDR3 DNA: TGTGCCAGCAGGCTCCCGACTAGCGGGGACAATGAGCAGTTCTTC. As protein: CASRLPTSGDNEQFF.

The chain employs TRBV4-1 and TRBJ1-6; D not certain. With 0 bases removed from V and 9 bases from J, the gap between germline ends came to 12 bases. CDR1 and CDR2 (germline): MGHRA, YSYEKL. The CDR3 runs 15 residues. For the CDR3, the DNA is TGCGCCAGCAGCCAAGACTTGGGTCTGGGTTCACCCCTCCACTTT. Encoded protein: CASSQDLGLGSPLHF.

The gene calls are TRBV6-2 or TRBV6-3 and TRBJ1-2; D may be TRBD1 (5 bases). The V gene's germline CDR1 is MNHEY and CDR2 SVGEGT. Deletions cut 6 bases from V and 6 bases from J, with 17 bases between. The CDR3 has 14 amino acids. The CDR3 reads CASRESGGENGYTF. The CDR3 DNA is TGTGCCAGCAGAGAATCCGGAGGGGAAAATGGCTACACCTTC.

The table lists this clonotype with many counts. The chain recombines TRBV6-7 with TRBJ1-5, with a tentative D call TRBD1 (5 bases). TRBV6-7 is flagged as an ORF with uncertain function. This CDR3 has 17 amino acids. V was pared by 4 bases and J by 6 bases, with 22 bases between. The CDR3 is CASSSRDSRAHCQPQHF. The CDR3 DNA is TGTGCCAGCAGTTCCCGGGACTCCCGGGCGCATTGTCAGCCCCAGCATTTT.

The V gene is TRBV5-1, the J gene TRBJ2-1, with D possibly called TRBD1 or TRBD2 (5 bases each). The CDR3 contains 16 residues. Germline lookup yields CDR1 SGHRS and CDR2 YFSETQ. Trimming left V 4 bases short and J 1 base short, with 15 bases between. The CDR3 sequence is CASSIVGTLSYNEQFF. CDR3 coding DNA: TGCGCCAGCAGCATAGTAGGGACCCTATCCTACAATGAGCAGTTCTTC.

By share of the sample, this clonotype is medium-sized. V gene TRBV6-5 combines with J gene TRBJ1-1; 7 nucleotides align to TRBD1. With V trimmed by 4 bases and J by 4 bases, 3 bases remained unmatched. Looked up from germline, CDR1 is MNHEY and CDR2 is SVGAGI. The CDR3 loop spans 13 amino acids. CDR3 loop: CASSWGQSTEAFF. CDR3 bases: TGTGCCAGCAGTTGGGGACAGAGCACTGAAGCTTTCTTT.

The genes are TRBV19 and TRBJ2-1; D call uncertain. The CDR3 is made up of 15 amino acids. V lost 5 bases, J lost 6 bases, and 17 bases lay in between. Germline V gene lookup returns CDR1 LNHDA and CDR2 SQIVND (reference sequence). CDR3 amino acids: CASSGWAGVSNEQFF. The DNA of the CDR3 is TGTGCCAGTAGTGGTTGGGCCGGCGTGTCCAATGAGCAGTTCTTC.

This clonotype was seen repeatedly, ten times or more. J is TRBJ2-1 and V is TRBV19; TRBD2 aligns across 10 bases. The V and J ends lost 10 bases and 1 base, in that order; junction bases with no gene match: 7. This CDR3 has 15 amino acids. CDR1 LNHDA and CDR2 SQIVND come from the germline V gene (reference sequence). CDR3 protein: CATKREGISYNEQFF. CDR3 DNA: TGTGCCACGAAGCGGGAGGGAATTTCCTACAATGAGCAGTTCTTC.

On this clonotype: Its ends do not fully match the called genes, so a read error is possible. The V and J genes are TRBV7-2 and TRBJ1-1; 8 bases fit TRBD1. CDR3 length: 13 amino acids. Per germline, CDR1 SGHTA and CDR2 FQGNSA. CDR3 sequence reads: CASSLPGGTQAFF. The CDR3 region has the DNA TGTGCCAGCAGCTTACCAGGGGGCACTCAAGCTTTCTTT.

The chain carries TRBV30 and TRBJ1-1, with D perhaps matching TRBD1 (5 bases). The germline V gene encodes CDR1 GTSNPN and CDR2 SVGIG (reference sequence). V shed 3 bases and J shed 0 bases, with 14 bases lying between them. This CDR3 is built from 15 residues. The CDR3 region has the DNA TGTGCCTGGAGGGGTGCAGGGTTTATGAACACTGAAGCTTTCTTT. It encodes CAWRGAGFMNTEAFF.

In its sample, this clonotype is medium-sized. CDR3 loop: CASSFGDRGNNEQFF. Here the CDR3 DNA reads TGTGCCAGCAGTTTCGGGGACAGGGGGAACAATGAGCAGTTCTTC. This chain uses TRBV28 with TRBJ2-1; 11 bases are shared with TRBD1. V trimming: 3 bases; J trimming: 5 bases; junction bases outside the gene matches: 3. CDR3 length: 15 residues. Germline V CDR1 and CDR2: MDHEN, SYDVKM.

V gene TRBV6-5 combines with J gene TRBJ2-2; D uncertain. This CDR3 contains 13 residues. Trimming stripped 0 bases from V and 6 bases from J, with 5 bases between. Germline CDR1 is MNHEY and CDR2 is SVGAGI. CDR3: CASSYSTPGELFF. CDR3 DNA: TGTGCCAGCAGTTACTCGACGCCCGGGGAGCTGTTTTTT.

This chain links TRBV6-1 with TRBJ1-6; maybe TRBD1 (5 bases). Germline CDR1 is MNHNS and CDR2 is SASEGT. The CDR3 is 13 amino acids. V was trimmed by 7 bases and J by 10 bases, leaving 14 bases between them. The CDR3 DNA reads TGTGCCAGCACCCCTGGGGGGTTCTCACCCCTCCACTTT. Translating gives CASTPGGFSPLHF.